The T cell receptor beta chain under discussion was sequenced for a study of T cells expressing NK-cell markers. Whole-study context: TCR beta repertoires came from sorted CD3+CD56+NKG2C+, CD3+CD56+NKG2C- and CD3+CD56-NKG2C+ T cells.

Points from the study as a whole: Researchers report these clonotypes also headed the CD3+CD56-NKG2C+ fraction in a handful of donors. NKG2C+ dominant clonotype frequencies in about six donors were about 1.0-7.0% of CD8+ T cells.

To note about this clonotype: Its antigen remains unidentified.

TCR beta cDNA was made by 5'RACE template switching with UMIs. TCRdb reanalyzed the 5' RACE reads and collapses them to one entry per CDR3 protein, without DNA. This sample's table reports about 260,000 distinct CDR3 sequences. CDR1 and CDR2 from the germline V gene are DFQATT and SNEGSKA (reference sequence). This CDR3 spans 15 amino acids. Input material: blood T cells: a sorted CD56 or NKG2C T cell subset, CD4+ or CD8+ T cells, or bulk PBMC T cells (not recorded which). The sequence came from a man younger than 35 in good health. The chain carries TRBV20-1 and TRBJ2-1; TCRdb proposes TRBD2, but this gene call is untestable without DNA. The CDR3 here is CSARDVGPNYNEQFF.